This T cell receptor beta chain originates from a study of blood T cell repertoires in COVID-19 (dated by TCRdb to 2018 to 2021). About the investigation overall: Samples from collaborators originated in the United States, Italy and Spain and spanned both the acute and convalescent phases of COVID-19. The material from the prospective study consisted of cDNA or gDNA derived from T cells, B-cell-depleted T cells, or PBMCs. Deeply sampled blood TCRbeta repertoires from subjects exposed to, actively infected with, or recovered from COVID-19 were included in the dataset. The repertoires were released in a freely available public database intended as a resource for research on the immune response to SARS-CoV-2. The samples were drawn from the first 160 participants of the ongoing ImmuneRACE study and from 1,254 subjects provided by 6 global collaborators. The sample metadata nearly always contained a de-identified subject ID, COVID-19 status, age in years and sex. Where HLA class I and class II types were available, the types were taken from metadata supplied by the sample provider, not from assay-based typing. Points the paper makes about the study in general: How much clinical and demographic metadata was included differed by source and by participant, and the metadata was provided uncurated.

The collaborating institutions used their own protocols to collect whole blood in K2EDTA tubes. For TCRbeta analysis, collaborators shipped samples in one of three forms: frozen whole blood, isolated PBMCs, or DNA extracted from either of those sample types. TCRbeta CDR3 regions were amplified from genomic DNA by means of the immunoSEQ Assay, a bias-controlled multiplex PCR. In the authors' own workflow: Within the assay, amplification of reference gene primers was used to estimate how many nucleated cells each sample contained. To quantify the absolute abundance of each unique TCRbeta CDR3 rearrangement, sequence reads were collapsed and filtered. Productive Simpson clonality was computed per sample as the square root of Simpson's diversity index over productive rearrangements. Sourced from immuneACCESS, this table was stored by TCRdb with only in-frame sequences that have V and J called. A share of the clones is absent; for the studies checked, an unresolved V gene accounts for under half, and the remainder has no known explanation. Clone size and V and J calls were adopted from that table, with D and trimming inferred from the DNA. The sample includes about 43,000 clones, with approximately 86% observed a single time. The ten biggest clones cover about 9.1% of the sample.

A distance of 12 bases separates the germline ends of V and J, which lose 4 bases and 4 bases respectively. The CDR3 contains 13 residues, cysteine and phenylalanine counted. The only DNA kept is the CDR3, 39 bases in frame from the first base. The germline V gene (reference sequence) gives CDR1 as SGHNT and CDR2 as YYREEE. A note on this clone: The antigen it binds to is not known. No per-base quality is available; no much larger clone lies one base away.

The clonotype was recovered from an elderly woman with active COVID-19. The rearranged chain carries TRBV5-4 and TRBJ2-7; TRBD1 is a weak D gene call, 6 bases matching. The source material was peripheral blood. The sequenced DNA: TGTGCCAGCAGCCTACACGACAGGTACGAGCAGTACTTC. It encodes CASSLHDRYEQYF. With all but the CDR3 taken from the reference TRBV5-4 and TRBJ2-7 genes, the full variable domain is: ETGVTQSPTHLIKTRGQQVTLRCSSQSGHNTVSWYQQALGQGPQFIFQYYREEENGRGNFPPRFSGLQFPNYSSELNVNALELDDSALYLCASSLHDRYEQYFGPGTRLTVT.